The TCR beta chain described here comes from a study of human T cells and chemical hapten exposure (dated by TCRdb to the early 2020s). Describing the broader study: For sensitization, 2% DPC in acetone was applied to a roughly 2 cm by roughly 2 cm area of upper inner arm skin. Throughout the roughly 25-week study period, patients were also given weekly therapeutic DPC doses on the scalp. Libraries were pooled for sequencing, and variation in per-sample TCR yields was attributed mainly to small differences in library volumes within the pool. Blood was sampled from patients pre-sensitization (week 0) and at 2, 6 and about 24 weeks after DPC sensitization. For TCR sequencing, blood came from about 28 alopecia patients at anywhere from one to four time points (pre-sensitization, 2, 6 and 24 weeks). The patient cohort, mostly female, included alopecia areata with under or over 50% scalp involvement, alopecia totalis and alopecia universalis. Patch testing was performed on the upper back with Finn chambers containing 0.01% DPC, and the patch tests were scored after 6 days according to International Contact Dermatitis Research Group standards. Peripheral blood TCR repertoire changes were tracked in vivo in alopecia patients during primary and secondary sensitization to the hapten diphenylcyclopropenone (DPC).

Study-wide conclusions, independent of this receptor: Significantly more large CDR3 similarity clusters were formed by expanded TCRs than by pre-sensitization or healthy control sets, consistent with antigen-driven responses. DPC sensitization did not change how many TCRs were above 1 in 1000 frequency, and no evidence was found of alterations in global repertoire structure. Because every patient had alopecia, a presumed autoimmune disease, the patients' immune response might differ from that of healthy individuals. A positive correlation was found between the number of PT1 expanded TCRs and patch test score, with significance reached at thresholds 8, 16 and 32 but not 4. Repeated subsampling changed both the strength of the expansion versus patch-test correlation and the threshold at which that correlation became significant.

Regarding this clonotype: Its antigen has not been determined. Per-nucleotide qualities are absent, and no much larger clonotype sits a single base away.

The time point label corresponds to: pre-sensitization, week 0. In the paper's terms, the treatment or condition label means: therapeutic diphenylcyclopropenone sensitization with weekly scalp DPC. Blood at each patch-test visit was drawn before the patch test was applied. To be eligible, patients had to be aged 18 to 70, diagnosed with alopecia and judged suitable for DPC therapy, while pregnant patients were excluded. Total RNA was isolated from unfractionated whole blood collected in Tempus Blood RNA tubes. The library was prepared using RACE. TCRdb names NextSeq 500 as the instrument used. Library preparation attached unique molecular identifiers to individual cDNA molecules for quantitative, reproducible TCR counting. Each blood RNA sample was used to sequence both TCR alpha and TCR beta chains. In the original analysis: A median of around 96,000 TCRs per sample was observed, with a range of roughly 23,224 to 750,000. V, J and CDR3 annotation of the TCR reads was performed with the Decombinator software suite. To make PS versus PT1 abundance plots, every sample was subsampled to the same number of TCRs (28,000). Expanded TCRs were defined as absent before sensitization and observed at least eight times at the 2-week time point. Using fastp at Q25 and MiXCR, TCRdb reprocessed the public reads and kept productive beta chains. Every distinct CDR3 protein forms one entry, paired with its most common genes and DNA. In this record, the V and J calls reflect TCRdb's handling and not the investigators' own analysis. The sample table holds more than 250,000 distinct CDR3 sequences, of which about 9% were seen once. About 2.5% of the sample lies in the top ten.

The sample in question was whole blood, obtained in connection with sensitization to the hapten diphenylcyclopropenone (DPC). This clonotype originated in a middle-aged woman with alopecia areata. Some clones in this sample may be carry-over from other donors' samples.

The CDR3 in this case is CSARDQTFFAGDGSEQFF. The nucleotides are TGCAGTGCTAGAGATCAGACTTTTTTCGCGGGAGACGGCAGTGAGCAGTTCTTC. The chain is assembled from TRBV20-1 and TRBJ2-1, with 7 bases aligning to TRBD2. Including cysteine and phenylalanine, the CDR3 has 18 amino acids. Solely the CDR3 DNA is kept, with 54 bases framed from the first base. The CDR1 and CDR2 encoded by the germline V gene (reference sequence) are DFQATT and SNEGSKA. At the junction V is shortened by 0 bases and J by 9 bases; bases outside the gene matches: 20.